Listed below are T cell receptor beta chains from one sample, sequenced in a study of T cell changes during pregnancy in multiple sclerosis. Clones were read by immunoSEQ multiplex PCR, and TCRdb kept only the in-frame ones, dropping some. Among about 31,000 clones listed, over 75% were seen once. The input for sequencing was CD8+ T cells from peripheral blood mononuclear cells, taken in the second trimester of pregnancy. The receptors were gathered from a female donor with multiple sclerosis, enrolled in a pregnancy study. The CDR3 runs from the conserved cysteine through the conserved F or W. Each record gives: D gene, J gene, clone size, V gene, CDR3 protein, CDR3 DNA. The D gene is left open where the match is weak. Clone size is given for some rows only: seen once, a few or many times, or a class if the clone is expanded.

TRBD1	TRBJ2-1	.	TRBV28	CASSVYRDRGSDEQFF	TGTGCCAGCAGTGTATACCGGGACAGGGGATCCGATGAGCAGTTCTTC
.	TRBJ1-4	.	TRBV28	CASSDTGSNEKLFF	TGTGCCAGCAGTGATACAGGGTCTAATGAAAAACTGTTTTTT
.	TRBJ2-5	.	TRBV2	CASSEASVQNQETQYF	TGTGCCAGCAGTGAAGCGTCGGTACAGAACCAAGAGACCCAGTACTTC
TRBD1	TRBJ1-5	.	TRBV28	CASSPLRDRDQPQHF	TGTGCCAGCAGTCCGCTCCGGGACAGGGATCAGCCCCAGCATTTT
.	TRBJ2-2	.	TRBV5-6	CASSSHPDRSEHRGAVF	TGTGCCAGCAGCTCCCACCCCGACAGGTCCGAACACCGGGGAGCTGTTTTT
TRBD1	TRBJ2-7	.	TRBV25-1	CATQGDEQYF	TGTGCCACCCAGGGGGACGAGCAGTACTTC
.	TRBJ2-1	.	TRBV28	CASRPALGDSYNEQFF	TGTGCCAGCAGGCCCGCCTTAGGGGACTCCTACAATGAGCAGTTCTTC
TRBD2	TRBJ2-3	.	TRBV7-3	CASSTGTSESTDTQYF	TGTGCCAGCAGCACAGGGACTAGCGAGTCCACAGATACGCAGTATTTT
.	TRBJ2-1	.	TRBV11-2	CASSHDSEVYNEQFF	TGTGCCAGCAGCCACGACAGTGAAGTCTACAATGAGCAGTTCTTC
TRBD2	TRBJ2-7	.	TRBV11-2	CASSEQGLAGVREQYF	TGTGCCAGCAGCGAACAGGGACTAGCGGGAGTAAGGGAGCAGTACTTC
.	TRBJ2-7	.	TRBV4-1	CASSQETLDRAYYEQYF	TGCGCCAGCAGCCAGGAAACACTGGACAGAGCCTATTACGAGCAGTACTTC
.	TRBJ2-7	.	TRBV5-1	CATSRRAPEDEQYF	TGCGCCACCTCTCGGCGGGCCCCTGAGGACGAGCAGTACTTC
.	TRBJ1-6	.	TRBV28	CASNDYKTPLHF	TGTGCCAGCAATGACTATAAAACACCCCTCCACTTT
.	TRBJ2-1	few	TRBV14	CASSLASYNEQFF	TGTGCCAGCAGCCTAGCGAGCTATAATGAGCAGTTCTTC
.	TRBJ2-1	.	TRBV4-1	CASSQDGGSEQFF	TGCGCCAGCAGCCAAGATGGAGGTAGTGAGCAGTTCTTC
.	TRBJ1-2	.	TRBV4-3	CASSQDWAVGAGYTF	TGCGCCAGCAGCCAAGATTGGGCCGTAGGGGCTGGCTACACCTTC
.	TRBJ2-7	.	TRBV6-1	CAGSDLRRTYEQYF	TGTGCCGGCAGTGACTTGCGGAGAACCTACGAGCAGTACTTC
.	TRBJ2-7	.	TRBV4-2	CASSLYAGTTSYEQYF	TGTGCCAGCAGCCTATACGCCGGGACAACCTCCTACGAGCAGTACTTC
.	TRBJ2-1	medium-sized	TRBV14	CASSHLRNEQFF	TGTGCCAGCAGCCATCTGAGGAATGAGCAGTTCTTC
TRBD2	TRBJ2-3	.	TRBV19	CASSPLSISGIKDTQYF	TGTGCCAGTAGTCCCCTTTCGATTAGCGGGATAAAAGATACGCAGTATTTT
TRBD1	TRBJ1-2	.	TRBV2	CASSDRDRGIGYTF	TGTGCCAGCAGTGACCGGGACAGGGGGATTGGCTACACCTTC
TRBD2	TRBJ2-3	.	TRBV25-1	CASSEASGIVADTQYF	TGTGCCAGCAGTGAAGCTAGCGGGATTGTCGCAGATACGCAGTATTTT
TRBD1	TRBJ2-1	.	TRBV18	CASSPGTGYNEQFF	TGTGCCAGCTCACCCGGGACAGGTTACAATGAGCAGTTCTTC
.	TRBJ2-1	.	TRBV28	CASSFLGGNEQFF	TGTGCCAGCAGCTTCCTCGGGGGCAATGAGCAGTTCTTC
.	TRBJ2-6	.	TRBV5-1	CASSLEGVVLTF	TGCGCCAGCAGCTTGGAGGGAGTGGTCCTGACTTTC
.	TRBJ2-7	.	TRBV2	CASSDGVLEQYF	TGTGCCAGCAGTGATGGAGTACTCGAGCAGTACTTC
TRBD2	TRBJ2-1	.	TRBV30	CAWRPASGAYNEQFF	TGTGCCTGGAGGCCCGCTAGCGGGGCCTACAATGAGCAGTTCTTC
.	TRBJ2-3	.	TRBV7-9	CASAGPWTDTQYF	TGTGCCAGCGCGGGACCGTGGACAGATACGCAGTATTTT
.	TRBJ1-2	.	TRBV5-6	CASSYRVSDYGYTF	TGTGCCAGCAGCTACAGGGTATCCGACTATGGCTACACCTTC
TRBD2	TRBJ2-1	.	TRBV19	CASGLAGWNEQFF	TGTGCCAGCGGACTAGCGGGATGGAATGAGCAGTTCTTC
TRBD2	TRBJ2-7	.	TRBV28	CASGLRVSGMGGEQYF	TGTGCCAGCGGGTTAAGGGTTAGCGGGATGGGAGGCGAGCAGTACTTC
.	TRBJ2-5	few	TRBV9	CASSVTDGGGETQYF	TGTGCCAGCAGCGTAACGGACGGGGGTGGCGAGACCCAGTACTTC
.	TRBJ2-5	few	TRBV4-2	CASSQGRGTQETQYF	TGTGCCAGCAGCCAAGGAAGGGGGACCCAAGAGACCCAGTACTTC
TRBD2	TRBJ2-7	once	TRBV11-2	CASSYTSGGSYEQYF	TGTGCCAGCAGCTATACTAGCGGGGGCTCCTACGAGCAGTACTTC
TRBD2	TRBJ2-1	.	TRBV5-6	CASSYPGLANEQFF	TGTGCCAGCAGCTATCCGGGACTAGCGAATGAGCAGTTCTTC
TRBD2	TRBJ2-7	.	TRBV6-5	CASSTRLAGNYEQYF	TGTGCCAGCAGTACCAGACTAGCGGGGAACTACGAGCAGTACTTC
.	TRBJ2-5	.	TRBV27	CASSPSSDSLQETQYF	TGTGCCAGCAGTCCCTCGTCGGACTCCCTACAAGAGACCCAGTACTTC
TRBD1	TRBJ2-7	.	TRBV5-4	CASSFQGATYEQYF	TGTGCCAGCAGCTTTCAGGGGGCAACCTACGAGCAGTACTTC
.	TRBJ1-1	.	TRBV19	CASSIAPGFSEAFF	TGTGCCAGTAGTATAGCACCAGGTTTCTCTGAAGCTTTCTTT
.	TRBJ1-1	.	TRBV19	CAIRGGTQEANTEAFF	TGTGCCATTCGCGGGGGGACCCAGGAGGCGAACACTGAAGCTTTCTTT
TRBD1	TRBJ1-1	.	TRBV7-6	CASSSGDRDEAFF	TGTGCCAGCAGCTCAGGGGACAGGGATGAAGCTTTCTTT
TRBD2	TRBJ2-1	.	TRBV27	CASRVSGSYEQFF	TGTGCCAGCAGGGTTAGCGGGAGCTATGAGCAGTTCTTC
.	TRBJ2-7	.	TRBV19	CASSPRTAAYEQYF	TGTGCCAGTAGTCCACGGACAGCCGCCTACGAGCAGTACTTC
TRBD2	TRBJ2-3	many	TRBV7-2	CASSLASGGGDTQYF	TGTGCCAGCAGCTTAGCTAGCGGGGGGGGAGATACGCAGTATTTT